Listed here are 2 T cell receptor beta chains from one sample, sequenced in a study of T-cell reconstitution after alpha-beta-depleted transplantation in children. Preparation of the TCRbeta library used unique molecular identifiers. TCRdb reprocessed the PCR reads via MiXCR and lists one record per CDR3 protein. Of about 230,000 distinct CDR3 sequences listed, 8% to 9.5% were seen once; the top ten hold over 5%. The input for sequencing was PBMCs from the stem cell graft donor, taken from the stem cell graft. The receptors come from a human donor who donated a stem cell graft to a child with acute lymphoblastic leukemia.

The chain combines TRBV11-2 with TRBJ2-5, with 12 bases lining up with TRBD2. The CDR3 is made up of 19 amino acids. Unmatched junction bases numbered 17, after V lost 4 bases and J lost 5 bases. Germline CDR1 and CDR2: SGHAT and FQNNGV. In DNA, the CDR3 is TGTGCCAGCAGCTGGGAGCTAGCGGGGGGGACGTTCAATACGGAGACCCAGTACTTC. Translated, it gives CASSWELAGGTFNTETQYF.

The sample holds many counts of this clonotype. This chain joins TRBV15 and TRBJ2-1; D gene uncertain. Germline assignment: CDR1 LNHNV and CDR2 YYDKDF (reference sequence). The CDR3 length is 12 residues. With 1 base removed from V and 7 bases from J, the gap between germline ends came to 5 bases. The CDR3 here is CATSRGVNEQFF. In DNA form, the CDR3 reads TGTGCCACCAGCAGAGGGGTGAATGAGCAGTTCTTC.